This T cell receptor beta chain is from a study of blood T cells in healthy people across ages. Regarding the study as a whole: With unsorted PBMCs, a conclusive comparison of naive versus antigen-experienced cells was not possible.

Then a second PCR, running about 7 to 11 cycles, was carried out with a sample-barcoded 5' primer and a J-beta primer mix. A template-switch adaptor containing 12 random nucleotides labeled each cDNA molecule. TCRdb reprocessed the 5' RACE reads with MiXCR, giving one entry per CDR3 protein. The sample has more than 1.4 million distinct CDR3 sequences, about 43% seen once. Germline assignment: CDR1 MNHNS and CDR2 SASEGT. The CDR3 has 14 residues. The V end lost 3 bases, the J end lost 5 bases, and 11 bases lay between the germline ends. On this clonotype: The antigen is not known.

The clonotype comes from a woman aged 18-29 years in good health. Sequencing used blood. The chain combines TRBV6-1 with TRBJ1-5, with a weak D call TRBD1 (6 bases). Written as DNA, the CDR3 is TGTGCCAGCAGTGAGGAGGGGGTGGATCAGCCCCAGCATTTT. It translates to CASSEEGVDQPQHF.